This T cell receptor beta chain was identified during a study of identical twins. Germline assignment: CDR1 DFQATT and CDR2 SNEGSKA (reference sequence). Trimming stripped 5 bases from V and 1 base from J, with 11 bases between. The CDR3 covers 13 residues. A template switching step contributed a universal primer site, while unique molecular identifiers were present in the cDNA. TCRdb used MiXCR to reprocess the 5' RACE reads, holding one entry per CDR3 protein. In the table there are 430,000 or so distinct CDR3 sequences, 24% of which are singletons. The data also belong to a second study, concerning T cells expressing NK-cell markers. As reported in that work: Within the sequenced cohort of eight donors, seven exhibited HCMV seropositivity and one was seronegative. The CD3+CD56-NKG2C+ fraction of a handful of donors was also led by these clonotypes.

The chain combines TRBV20-1 with TRBJ1-1; D not certain. The TCR comes from a woman aged 18-29 years in good health. The material sequenced was CD4+ T cells sorted from blood. The CDR3 loop is CSARRQSNTEAFF. The CDR3 bases are TGCAGTGCTCGACGACAATCGAACACTGAAGCTTTCTTT.